Each of the 10 T cell receptor beta chains below was sequenced from the same sample in a study of blood T cells in healthy people across ages. A sample-barcoded 5' primer and a J-beta primer mix were used in a second PCR of about 7 to 11 cycles. TCRdb analysed the 5' RACE reads with MiXCR anew, one entry per CDR3 protein. This sample has approximately 1,700,000 distinct CDR3 sequences; about 39% occur once, and the top ten carry roughly 24%. What was sequenced was blood. Source of these receptors: a human donor in good health.

The chain is built from TRBV12-3 or TRBV12-4 and TRBJ2-3, with D tentatively TRBD1 (5 bases). Trimming took 6 bases from V and 15 from J, leaving 25 bases between them. The CDR3 length is 14 residues. Here the CDR3 reads CASRGKGRTDTEYF. The CDR3 DNA reads as TGTGCCAGCAGGGGCAAGGGGCGCACAGATACGGAATATTTT.

This chain links TRBV2 with TRBJ1-1; D not certain. The CDR3 has 12 amino acids. Trimming shortened V by 7 bases and J by 3 bases, and 9 bases separated the two germline ends. CDR1 and CDR2 (germline): SNHLY, FYNNEI. The CDR3 DNA reads TGTGCCAGCATGGAGTTGGACACTGAAGCTTTCTTT. Its translation is CASMELDTEAFF.

The V call is TRBV2, the J call TRBJ2-5; D unclear. In germline, CDR1 is SNHLY, CDR2 FYNNEI. This CDR3 spans 13 amino acids. The V and J ends lost 4 bases and 3 bases respectively, with 9 bases between them. The DNA of the CDR3 is TGTGCCAGCAGTGTAAACAGCAAAGAGACCCAGTACTTC. This encodes CASSVNSKETQYF.

Only a few counts were recorded for this clonotype. This CDR3 is CASSYLGGRSGYEQYF. CDR3 nucleotide sequence: TGTGCCAGCAGTTACCTAGGGGGAAGATCCGGCTACGAGCAGTACTTC. The V and J genes are TRBV6-5 and TRBJ2-7, with D tentatively TRBD1 (6 bases). CDR1 is MNHEY and CDR2 is SVGAGI in the germline V gene. Trimming removed 2 bases at V and 3 bases at J, with 17 bases between. This CDR3 comprises 16 residues.

This clonotype turned up a few times. The gene calls are TRBV5-1 and TRBJ2-7, with D possibly TRBD2 on 6 matching bases. The length of the CDR3 is 15 residues. The V gene's germline CDR1 is SGHRS and CDR2 YFSETQ. V lost 0 bases, J lost 2 bases, and 12 bases lay in between. In DNA, the CDR3 is TGCGCCAGCAGCTTGGGGAGGGACCCAACCTACGAGCAGTACTTC. This gives the protein CASSLGRDPTYEQYF.

This clonotype was detected only a few times. The chain recombines TRBV12-3 or TRBV12-4 with TRBJ2-5, with 8 bases identical to TRBD2. The J call could be wrong; TRBJ2-7 is a better fit for the DNA end. The CDR3 has 15 residues. The CDR3 DNA reads as TGTGCCAGCAGTTTACTGTCGGGGGGGCTGTTCGAGCAGTACTTC. It yields the protein CASSLLSGGLFEQYF.

V gene TRBV29-1 combines with J gene TRBJ2-7, with a tentative D call TRBD1 (5 bases). CDR1 SQVTM and CDR2 ANQGSEA come from the germline V gene. Trimming pared 0 bases from V and 2 bases from J, leaving 8 bases between. The CDR3 extends over 13 amino acids. CDR3: CSVEENRPYEQYF. CDR3 DNA: TGCAGCGTTGAAGAAAACAGGCCCTACGAGCAGTACTTC.

The table lists this clonotype with a few counts. This sequence joins TRBV10-3 and TRBJ2-1, with D tentatively TRBD2 (6 bases). The CDR3 length is 17 residues. CDR1 and CDR2 from the germline V gene are ENHRY and SYGVKD. Trimming pared 6 bases from V and 1 base from J, leaving 19 bases between. As DNA, the CDR3 is TGTGCCATCAGGGGGGGAGTAGAGGAAAATTCCTACAATGAGCAGTTCTTC. It is translated as CAIRGGVEENSYNEQFF.

Of note for this clonotype: The CDR3 end shows no conserved phenylalanine or tryptophan, and so a read error is likely. The rearrangement uses TRBV4-3 and TRBJ2-1, with TRBD1 matching over 7 bases. Trimming cost V 2 bases and J 4 bases; bases outside gene matches: 2. This CDR3 spans 14 amino acids. Germline loops: CDR1 LGHNA, CDR2 YSLEER. The CDR3 spells CASSQLGQYNEQFS. CDR3 nucleotide sequence: TGCGCCAGCAGCCAACTGGGACAGTACAATGAGCAGTTCTCC.

V and J are TRBV7-2 and TRBJ2-3; no firm D call. Germline V CDR1 and CDR2: SGHTA, FQGNSA. The length of the CDR3 is 15 residues. V lost 5 bases and J 0 bases, leaving 12 bases between the germline ends. The CDR3: CASSDSHASTDTQYF. Here the CDR3 DNA reads TGTGCCAGCAGCGACTCGCACGCTAGCACAGATACGCAGTATTTT.